This passage covers 5 T cell receptor beta chains from one sample sequenced in a study of shared clonotypes between healthy human individuals. Clones were sequenced by immunoSEQ multiplex PCR, and TCRdb holds only the in-frame ones, with some missing. The data hold a few million clones, with approximately 90% observed a single time. The sample was naive CD4+ T cells sorted from blood. Described subset: CD45RA+ positively selected. The receptors here all came from a young man in good health.

The rearrangement uses TRBV5-1 and TRBJ1-5; D not resolved. Germline-derived CDR1 and CDR2 are SGHRS and YFSETQ. CDR3 size: 14 residues. The ends were cut back, 0 bases at V and 4 bases at J, with 8 bases in the middle. The CDR3 spells CASSLEPENQPQHF. Written as DNA, the CDR3 is TGCGCCAGCAGCTTGGAGCCAGAAAATCAGCCCCAGCATTTT.

The rearrangement links TRBV4-1 to TRBJ2-7; unclear D gene. V was shortened by 0 bases and J by 5 bases, with 20 bases between the two germline ends. The V gene's germline CDR1 is MGHRA and CDR2 YSYEKL. This CDR3 is 17 amino acids long. The CDR3 loop is CASSQERTQMGPHEQYF. The CDR3 bases are TGCGCCAGCAGCCAAGAGAGGACCCAAATGGGCCCTCACGAGCAGTACTTC.

This clone occurred once. V gene TRBV10-3 combines with J gene TRBJ2-7; 9 nucleotides agree with TRBD1. The CDR3 has 17 residues. Trimming removed 2 bases from V and 7 bases from J; junction bases left unmatched: 15. CDR1 is ENHRY, CDR2 SYGVKD, per germline. CDR3 region: CAISEPAHNTGGREQYF. The CDR3 nucleotides read TGTGCCATCAGTGAGCCGGCCCATAACACAGGGGGCCGTGAGCAGTACTTC.

This clone was counted a single time. This chain uses TRBV11-2 with TRBJ1-5; no clear D. Germline CDR1 and CDR2: SGHAT and FQNNGV. V was cut by 2 bases and J by 0 bases, with 5 bases left in between. The CDR3 extends over 14 amino acids. The CDR3 region is CASSLSPSNQPQHF. CDR3 DNA: TGTGCCAGCAGCTTATCCCCTAGCAATCAGCCCCAGCATTTT.

The chain is built from TRBV19 and TRBJ2-5; D possibly corresponds to TRBD1 (5 bases). Trimming shortened V by 1 base and J by 3 bases, and 9 bases separated the two germline ends. The germline V gene encodes CDR1 LNHDA and CDR2 SQIVND (reference sequence). This CDR3 spans 14 amino acids. CDR3 residues: CASSIATAKETQYF. CDR3 nucleotides: TGTGCCAGTAGTATAGCGACAGCAAAAGAGACCCAGTACTTC. The full variable domain, in which reference TRBV19 and TRBJ2-5 provide the parts outside the CDR3, is DGGITQSPKYLFRKEGQNVTLSCEQNLNHDAMYWYRQDPGQGLRLIYYSQIVNDFQKGDIAEGYSVSREKKESFPLTVTSAQKNPTAFYLCASSIATAKETQYFGPGTRLLVL.